This TCR beta chain was found in a study of CD8+ T cells in alopecia areata. The wider study: Oral tofacitinib, 5 to 10 mg twice daily, was given in an open-label trial. Study-wide points: In blood and scalp, many expanded lesional clones persisted during tofacitinib.

This sample's treatment: oral pan-JAK inhibitor, 5-10 mg twice daily. Once RNA had been extracted, it was reverse transcribed into cDNA to act as the sequencing template. Assay: immunoSEQ multiplex PCR; the TCRdb copy retains only in-frame clones and omits some. The sample records approximately 170,000 clones, 50% to 65% being singletons. V gave up 4 bases and J gave up 5 bases; unmatched junction bases: 4. There are 14 residues in the CDR3. Germline lookup yields CDR1 SNHLY and CDR2 FYNNEI. Note on this clone: What it binds is unknown.

This chain links TRBV2 with TRBJ1-1; 10 bases fit TRBD1. The origin of this receptor is a human donor with alopecia areata. This specimen was CD4+ T cells sorted from blood, taken at week 24, from a patient treated with tofacitinib. The CDR3 here is CASSARTGGTEAFF. CDR3 coding DNA: TGTGCCAGCAGTGCCCGGACAGGGGGGACTGAAGCTTTCTTT.